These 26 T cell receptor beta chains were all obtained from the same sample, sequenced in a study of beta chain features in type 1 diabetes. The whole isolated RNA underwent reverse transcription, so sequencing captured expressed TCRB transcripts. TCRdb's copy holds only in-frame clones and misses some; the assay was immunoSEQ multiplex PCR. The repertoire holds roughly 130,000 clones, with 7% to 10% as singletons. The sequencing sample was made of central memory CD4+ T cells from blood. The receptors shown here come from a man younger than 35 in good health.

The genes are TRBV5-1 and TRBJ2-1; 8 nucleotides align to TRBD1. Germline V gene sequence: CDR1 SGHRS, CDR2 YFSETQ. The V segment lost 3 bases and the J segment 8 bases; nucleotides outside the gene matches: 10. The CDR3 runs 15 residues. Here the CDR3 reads CASSSQPGQDDEQFF. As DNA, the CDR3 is TGCGCCAGCAGCTCCCAGCCGGGACAGGATGATGAGCAGTTCTTC.

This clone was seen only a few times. The CDR3 DNA reads as TGCGCCAGCAGCCCCGGGGAACTAGCCACCGGGGAGCTGTTTTTT. It yields the protein CASSPGELATGELFF. V usage is TRBV4-1 and J usage is TRBJ2-2; tentatively, D is TRBD2 (6 bases). CDR1 is MGHRA and CDR2 is YSYEKL in the germline V gene. The CDR3 covers 15 residues. Trimming pared 4 bases from V and 4 bases from J, leaving 13 bases between.

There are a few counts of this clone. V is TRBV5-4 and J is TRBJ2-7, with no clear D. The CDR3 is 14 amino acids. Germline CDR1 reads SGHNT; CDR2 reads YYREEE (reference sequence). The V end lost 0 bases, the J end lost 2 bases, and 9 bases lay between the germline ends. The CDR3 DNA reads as TGTGCCAGCAGCTTGGAATATTACACCTACGAGCAGTACTTC. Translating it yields CASSLEYYTYEQYF.

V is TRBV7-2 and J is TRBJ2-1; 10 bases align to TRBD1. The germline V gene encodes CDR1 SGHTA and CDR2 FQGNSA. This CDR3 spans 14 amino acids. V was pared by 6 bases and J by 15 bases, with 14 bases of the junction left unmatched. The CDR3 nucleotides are TGTGCCAGCAGTGCGGGACAGGGGAGGGCGGAGGGGTTCTTC. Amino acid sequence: CASSAGQGRAEGFF.

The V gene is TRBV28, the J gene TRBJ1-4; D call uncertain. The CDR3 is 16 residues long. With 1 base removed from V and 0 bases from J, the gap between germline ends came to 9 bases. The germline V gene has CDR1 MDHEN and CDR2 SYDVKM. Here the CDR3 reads CASSLSQAATNEKLFF. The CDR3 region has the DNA TGTGCCAGCAGTTTATCCCAGGCCGCAACTAATGAAAAACTGTTTTTT.

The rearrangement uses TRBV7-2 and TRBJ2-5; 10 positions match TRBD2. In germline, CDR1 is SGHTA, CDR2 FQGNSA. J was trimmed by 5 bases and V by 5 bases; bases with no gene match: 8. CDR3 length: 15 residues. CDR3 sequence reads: CASSQSASGGETQYF. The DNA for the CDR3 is TGTGCCAGCAGCCAGTCGGCTAGCGGGGGTGAGACCCAGTACTTC.

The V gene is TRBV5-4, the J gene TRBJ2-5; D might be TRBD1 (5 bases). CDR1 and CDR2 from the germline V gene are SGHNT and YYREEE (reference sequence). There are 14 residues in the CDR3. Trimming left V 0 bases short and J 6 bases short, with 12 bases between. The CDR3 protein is CASSLARAGQTQYF. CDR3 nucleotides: TGTGCCAGCAGCTTGGCCAGGGCTGGGCAGACCCAGTACTTC.

CDR3 in amino acids: CASSQDLSFGYTF. The CDR3 region has the DNA TGTGCCAGCAGCCAAGACCTATCCTTCGGCTACACCTTC. The chain has TRBV4-2 and TRBJ1-2; D is unresolved. CDR1 LGHNA and CDR2 YNFKEQ come from the germline V gene. The CDR3 is made up of 13 amino acids. The V end lost 0 bases, the J end lost 8 bases, and 10 bases lay between the germline ends.

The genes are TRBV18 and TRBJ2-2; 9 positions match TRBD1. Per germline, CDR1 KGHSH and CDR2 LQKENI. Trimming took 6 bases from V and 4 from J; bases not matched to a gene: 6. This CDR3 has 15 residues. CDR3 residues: CASSLQGALTGELFF. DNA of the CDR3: TGTGCCAGCTCCTTACAGGGGGCCCTCACCGGGGAGCTGTTTTTT.

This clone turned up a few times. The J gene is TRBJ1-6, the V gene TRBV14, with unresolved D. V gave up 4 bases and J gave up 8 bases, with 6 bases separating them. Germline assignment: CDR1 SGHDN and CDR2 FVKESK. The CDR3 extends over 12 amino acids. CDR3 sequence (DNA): TGTGCCAGCAGCCCGACATATTCACCCCTCCACTTT. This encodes CASSPTYSPLHF.

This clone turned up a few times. Written as DNA, the CDR3 is TGTGCCAGCAGCTTAGGGGGTAGCGGGACCTACGAGCAGTACTTC. Translated: CASSLGGSGTYEQYF. The chain couples TRBV7-2 to TRBJ2-7; 8 bases are a match to TRBD2. The trim removed 1 base at V and 2 bases at J, leaving 4 bases unmatched. The germline CDR1 and CDR2 sequences are SGHTA and FQGNSA. CDR3 length: 15 residues.

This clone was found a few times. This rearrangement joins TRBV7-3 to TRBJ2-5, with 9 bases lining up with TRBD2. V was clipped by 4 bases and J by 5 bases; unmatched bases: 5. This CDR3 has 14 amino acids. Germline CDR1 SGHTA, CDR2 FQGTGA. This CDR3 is CASSSGLAAETQYF. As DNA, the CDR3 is TGTGCCAGCAGCTCGGGACTAGCCGCGGAGACCCAGTACTTC.

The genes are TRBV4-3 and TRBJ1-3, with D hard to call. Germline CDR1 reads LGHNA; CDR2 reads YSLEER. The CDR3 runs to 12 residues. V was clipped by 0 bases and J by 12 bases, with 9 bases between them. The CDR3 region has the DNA TGCGCCAGCAGCCAAGACGCAGATCACATATATTTT. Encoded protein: CASSQDADHIYF.

The CDR3 region has the DNA TGTGCCAGCTCACCCGCATATACAGGGCCCAAAAACATTCAGTACTTC. Translated, it gives CASSPAYTGPKNIQYF. The chain employs TRBV18 and TRBJ2-4, with D perhaps matching TRBD1 (6 bases). CDR1 and CDR2 (germline): KGHSH, LQKENI. The V gene lost 3 bases and the J gene lost 2 bases, with 14 bases spanning the gap. CDR3 length: 16 amino acids.

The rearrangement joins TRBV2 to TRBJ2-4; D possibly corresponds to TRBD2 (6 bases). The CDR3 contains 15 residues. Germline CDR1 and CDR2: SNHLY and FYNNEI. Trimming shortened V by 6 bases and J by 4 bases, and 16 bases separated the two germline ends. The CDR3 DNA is TGTGCCAGCAGCGCCTCCACTAGCAGAAAAAACATTCAGTACTTC. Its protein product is CASSASTSRKNIQYF.

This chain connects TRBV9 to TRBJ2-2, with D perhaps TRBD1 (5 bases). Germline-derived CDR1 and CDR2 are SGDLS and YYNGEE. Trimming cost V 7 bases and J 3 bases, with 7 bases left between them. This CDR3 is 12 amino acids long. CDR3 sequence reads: CASLGDTGELFF. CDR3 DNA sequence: TGTGCCAGCCTAGGGGACACCGGGGAGCTGTTTTTT.

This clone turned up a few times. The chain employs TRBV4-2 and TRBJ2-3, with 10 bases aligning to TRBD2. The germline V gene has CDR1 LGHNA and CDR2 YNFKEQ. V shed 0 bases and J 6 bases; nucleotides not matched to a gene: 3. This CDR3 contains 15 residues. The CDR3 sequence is CASSQEGSGGDTQYF. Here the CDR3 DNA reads TGTGCCAGCAGCCAAGAAGGTAGCGGGGGGGATACGCAGTATTTT.

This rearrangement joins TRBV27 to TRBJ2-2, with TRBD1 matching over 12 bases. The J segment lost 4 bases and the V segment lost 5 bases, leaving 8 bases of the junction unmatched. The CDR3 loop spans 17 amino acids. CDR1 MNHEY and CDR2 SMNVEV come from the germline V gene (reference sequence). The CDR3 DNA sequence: TGTGCCAGCAGTGTCCCGGGACAGGGGGCAGGCACCGGGGAGCTGTTTTTT. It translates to CASSVPGQGAGTGELFF.

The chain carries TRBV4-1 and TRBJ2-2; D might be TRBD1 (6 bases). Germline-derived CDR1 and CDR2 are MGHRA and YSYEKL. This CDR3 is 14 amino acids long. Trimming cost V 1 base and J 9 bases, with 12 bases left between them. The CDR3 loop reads CASSQADSLRELFF. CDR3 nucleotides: TGCGCCAGCAGCCAAGCGGACAGTCTCCGGGAGCTGTTTTTT.

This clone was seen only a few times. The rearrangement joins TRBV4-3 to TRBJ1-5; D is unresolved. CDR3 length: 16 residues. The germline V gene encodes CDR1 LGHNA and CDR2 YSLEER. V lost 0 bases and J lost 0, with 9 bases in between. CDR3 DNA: TGCGCCAGCAGCCAAGATGCCCAGAATAGCAATCAGCCCCAGCATTTT. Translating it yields CASSQDAQNSNQPQHF.

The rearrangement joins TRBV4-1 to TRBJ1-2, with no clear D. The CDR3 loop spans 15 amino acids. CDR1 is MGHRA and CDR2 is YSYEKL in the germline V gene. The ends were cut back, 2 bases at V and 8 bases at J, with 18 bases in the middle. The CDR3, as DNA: TGCGCCAGCAGCCAACGGCGGGGAGCTGTGGGGGGCTACACCTTC. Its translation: CASSQRRGAVGGYTF.

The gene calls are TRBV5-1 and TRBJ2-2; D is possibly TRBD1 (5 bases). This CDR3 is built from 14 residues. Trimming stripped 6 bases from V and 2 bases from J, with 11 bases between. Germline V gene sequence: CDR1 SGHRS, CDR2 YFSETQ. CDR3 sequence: CASTAGFNTGELFF. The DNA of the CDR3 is TGCGCCAGCACGGCAGGGTTTAACACCGGGGAGCTGTTTTTT.

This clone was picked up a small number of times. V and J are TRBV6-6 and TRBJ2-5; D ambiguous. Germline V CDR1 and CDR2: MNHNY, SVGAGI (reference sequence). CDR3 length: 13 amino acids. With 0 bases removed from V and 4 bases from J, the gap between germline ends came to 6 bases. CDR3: CASSYSRGETQYF. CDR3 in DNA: TGTGCCAGCAGTTACTCTAGAGGAGAGACCCAGTACTTC.

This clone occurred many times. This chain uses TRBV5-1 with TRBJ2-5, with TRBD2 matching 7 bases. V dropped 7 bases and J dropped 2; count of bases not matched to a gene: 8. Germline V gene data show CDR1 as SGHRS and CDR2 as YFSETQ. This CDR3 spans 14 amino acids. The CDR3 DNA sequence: TGCGCCAGCTCGAGGAGCGGGGAACAAGAGACCCAGTACTTC. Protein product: CASSRSGEQETQYF.

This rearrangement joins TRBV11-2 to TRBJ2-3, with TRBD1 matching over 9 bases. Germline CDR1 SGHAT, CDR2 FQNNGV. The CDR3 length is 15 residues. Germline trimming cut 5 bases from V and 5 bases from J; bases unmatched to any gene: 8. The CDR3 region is CASSPGGQGRDTQYF. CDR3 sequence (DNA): TGTGCCAGCAGCCCCGGGGGACAGGGAAGAGATACGCAGTATTTT.

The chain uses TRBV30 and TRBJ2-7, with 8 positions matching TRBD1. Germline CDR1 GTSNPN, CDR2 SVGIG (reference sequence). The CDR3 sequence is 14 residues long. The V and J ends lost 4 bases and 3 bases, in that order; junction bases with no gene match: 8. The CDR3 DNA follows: TGTGCCTGGAAAAACATACAGGGGGGCTACGAGCAGTACTTC. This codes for CAWKNIQGGYEQYF.